This T cell receptor beta chain was retrieved from a study of cytomegalovirus exposure and HLA in healthy donors. Study conclusions and caveats: Association of a missense DCLRE1C variant with TCR beta V- and J-gene trimming was reported in a later analysis.

13 Jbeta primers and 60 Vbeta primers were used for the PCR. Sequencing used immunoSEQ multiplex PCR; TCRdb keeps in-frame clones, though not all of them. This sample has fewer than 200,000 clones; around three quarters occur once, and the top ten carry approximately 0.69%. There are 13 residues in the CDR3. V dropped 6 bases and J dropped 5; count of bases not matched to a gene: 3. Germline-derived CDR1 and CDR2 are LNHDA and SQIVND (reference sequence). As for this clone: The target antigen is unknown.

This rearrangement joins TRBV19 to TRBJ1-4; 7 nucleotides line up with TRBD1. The specimen was PBMCs. This TCR was recovered from a woman aged 35 to 49 in good health and CMV-seronegative. CDR3 sequence reads: CASRTQGNEKLFF. For the CDR3, the DNA is TGTGCCAGTAGAACACAGGGGAATGAAAAACTGTTTTTT.